This T cell receptor beta chain was recovered during a study of response to subunit inactivated influenza vaccine. General study points: Seasonal influenza vaccination, on each occasion, was suggested by the authors to recruit few new T cells.

One entry per CDR3 protein results from TCRdb running MiXCR on the RT-PCR reads. The sample holds about 830,000 distinct CDR3 sequences, about 18% seen once. V lost 6 bases, J lost 8 bases, and 11 bases stayed unmatched. Germline V gene lookup returns CDR1 DFQATT and CDR2 SNEGSKA (reference sequence). The CDR3 extends over 14 amino acids. A remark on this clonotype: Its specificity is not known.

This receptor was taken from a man aged 50-60 years who received an inactivated influenza vaccine. V and J are TRBV20-1 and TRBJ2-1; 9 nucleotides line up with TRBD2. The sequencing used PBMCs from blood, collected approximately 5 days after vaccination. CDR3 residues: CSATRGGLADEQFF. CDR3 nucleotide sequence: TGCAGTGCAACCAGAGGGGGACTAGCAGATGAGCAGTTCTTC.